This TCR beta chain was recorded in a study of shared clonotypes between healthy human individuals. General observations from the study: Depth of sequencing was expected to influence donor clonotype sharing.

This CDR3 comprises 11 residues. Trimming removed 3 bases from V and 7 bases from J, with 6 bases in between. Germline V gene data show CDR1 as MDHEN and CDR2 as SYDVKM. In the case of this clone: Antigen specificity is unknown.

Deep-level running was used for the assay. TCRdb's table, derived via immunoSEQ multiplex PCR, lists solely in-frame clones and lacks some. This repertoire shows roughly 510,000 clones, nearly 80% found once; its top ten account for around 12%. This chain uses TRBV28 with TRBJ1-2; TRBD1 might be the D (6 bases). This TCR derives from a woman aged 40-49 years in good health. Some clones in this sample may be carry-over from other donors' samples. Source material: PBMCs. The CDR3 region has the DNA TGTGCCAGCAGTTTGGGGGCTGGCTACACCTTC. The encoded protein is CASSLGAGYTF.